Listed below are T cell receptor beta chains from one sample, sequenced in a study of blood T cells in healthy people across ages. TCRdb analysed the 5' RACE reads with MiXCR anew, one entry per CDR3 protein. The data show over 700,000 distinct CDR3 sequences, 20% to 25% seen once. These same data were also listed under a study on T cells of mothers and their children.

Input material: blood. The receptors stem from a boy younger than 18 in good health. Both conserved end residues are part of each CDR3. The order of the fields is V gene, CDR3 length, D gene, clone size, J gene, CDR3 protein, CDR3 DNA. A D gene is named only where the DNA matches it firmly. Expanded clones get a size class; other rows say once, few or many, or leave the size out.

TRBV4-3	16	NA	NA	TRBJ2-7	CASSQDPGESGYEQYF	TGCGCCAGCAGCCAAGATCCTGGGGAATCAGGCTACGAGCAGTACTTC
TRBV5-1	15	TRBD1	few	TRBJ2-2	CASRRATGGTGELFF	TGCGCCAGCAGGCGCGCGACAGGGGGCACCGGGGAGCTGTTTTTT
TRBV9	15	NA	NA	TRBJ2-1	CASSVGQGRHNEQFF	TGTGCCAGCAGCGTAGGTCAGGGTCGGCACAATGAGCAGTTCTTC
TRBV6-5	13	NA	many	TRBJ2-7	CASSYSTSYEQYF	TGTGCCAGCAGTTATTCTACTTCCTACGAGCAGTACTTC
TRBV7-2	16	TRBD2	few	TRBJ2-5	CASSLWASGGKETQYF	TGTGCCAGCAGCCTGTGGGCTAGCGGGGGGAAAGAGACCCAGTACTTC
TRBV4-3	13	NA	few	TRBJ2-1	CASSQGLNNEQFF	TGCGCCAGCAGCCAAGGACTAAACAATGAACAGTTCTTC
TRBV10-3	15	NA	NA	TRBJ1-1	CAISDKDSSVAEAFF	TGTGCCATCAGTGACAAGGACAGTAGCGTCGCTGAAGCTTTCTTT
TRBV29-1	13	NA	NA	TRBJ2-5	CSVEGAGVETQYF	TGCAGCGTTGAAGGGGCAGGGGTAGAGACCCAGTACTTC
TRBV6-9	16	TRBD1	few	TRBJ2-1	CASSPTGGTRRHEQFF	TGTGCCAGCAGTCCAACAGGGGGAACCCGAAGGCATGAGCAGTTCTTC
TRBV12-3/TRBV12-4	12	NA	NA	TRBJ2-5	CASSPTGMGQYF	TGTGCCAGCAGTCCTACAGGGATGGGACAGTACTTC
TRBV3-1	15	TRBD2	NA	TRBJ2-7	CASSQVGGGTYEQYF	TGTGCCAGCAGCCAAGTTGGCGGGGGGACTTACGAGCAGTACTTC
TRBV3-1	16	NA	NA	TRBJ2-7	CASSQVTGFRPYEQYF	TGTGCCAGCAGCCAAGTCACGGGCTTCCGGCCCTACGAGCAGTACTTC
TRBV12-3/TRBV12-4	16	TRBD2	few	TRBJ2-1	CASSRLTSGIYNEQFF	TGTGCCAGCAGCCGACTGACTAGCGGGATTTACAATGAGCAGTTCTTC
TRBV7-2	14	TRBD2	few	TRBJ2-3	CASSLAGGYDTQYF	TGTGCCAGCAGCTTAGCGGGGGGGTATGATACGCAGTATTTT
TRBV12-5	13	NA	once	TRBJ1-1	CASGFEGLDRAFF	TGTGCTAGTGGTTTCGAAGGCTTAGACCGGGCTTTCTTT
TRBV11-3	13	NA	NA	TRBJ2-1	CASSLEVSNEQFF	TGTGCCAGCAGCTTGGAGGTTTCGAATGAGCAGTTCTTC
TRBV12-3/TRBV12-4	15	NA	few	TRBJ2-5	CASTPRGARGETQYF	TGTGCCAGCACCCCACGGGGGGCTAGGGGTGAGACCCAGTACTTC
TRBV5-1	14	TRBD1	few	TRBJ1-4	CASSLTGGSEKLFF	TGCGCCAGCAGCTTGACAGGGGGTAGTGAAAAACTGTTTTTT
TRBV7-9	17	TRBD1	NA	TRBJ1-5	CASSSDRTGGSNQPQHF	TGTGCCAGCAGCTCGGACCGGACAGGGGGAAGCAATCAGCCCCAGCATTTT
TRBV5-1	15	NA	NA	TRBJ1-1	CASSLGRGLSTEAFF	TGCGCCAGCAGCTTGGGGAGAGGGCTGAGCACTGAAGCTTTCTTT
TRBV28	14	NA	NA	TRBJ2-2	CASIWDSNTGELFF	TGTGCCAGCATCTGGGACTCGAACACCGGGGAGCTGTTTTTT
TRBV29-1	18	TRBD1	few	TRBJ2-3	CSVEDRDPGTGVPDTQYF	TGCAGCGTTGAAGATCGGGACCCCGGGACAGGGGTCCCAGATACGCAGTATTTT
TRBV12-3/TRBV12-4	13	NA	NA	TRBJ1-1	CASTPRRKTEAFF	TGTGCCAGCACCCCCCGAAGGAAGACTGAAGCTTTCTTT
TRBV7-8	16	NA	NA	TRBJ2-7	CASSLRLEDSPYEQYF	TGTGCCAGCAGCTTACGCTTGGAGGACAGCCCCTACGAGCAGTACTTC
TRBV29-1	12	NA	few	TRBJ1-1	CSVQQGLTEAFF	TGCAGCGTTCAACAGGGTCTCACTGAAGCTTTCTTT
TRBV10-3	14	TRBD2	NA	TRBJ2-7	CAISVAGGPNEQYF	TGTGCCATCAGTGTAGCGGGAGGGCCCAACGAGCAGTACTTC
TRBV29-1	15	TRBD2	NA	TRBJ2-7	CSVGEGLAGTYEQYF	TGCAGCGTTGGAGAGGGTCTAGCGGGAACCTACGAGCAGTACTTC
TRBV28	16	NA	few	TRBJ2-7	CASSLPTLDVGNEQYF	TGTGCCAGCAGTTTACCGACCCTTGACGTGGGTAACGAGCAGTACTTC
TRBV29-1	13	NA	few	TRBJ2-7	CSVVSQTLGEQYF	TGCAGCGTTGTTTCCCAGACGCTGGGGGAGCAGTACTTC
TRBV13	14	NA	NA	TRBJ1-3	CASSLQTSENTIYF	TGTGCCAGCAGCTTACAGACATCGGAAAACACCATATATTTT
TRBV5-1	13	TRBD1	few	TRBJ1-2	CASREQGADGYTF	TGCGCCAGCAGAGAGCAGGGGGCGGATGGCTACACCTTC
TRBV5-1	13	NA	NA	TRBJ2-1	CASSKFGDNEQFF	TGCGCCAGCAGTAAGTTCGGAGACAATGAGCAGTTCTTC
TRBV5-6	14	TRBD1	NA	TRBJ2-7	CASSSPGQAYEQYF	TGTGCCAGCAGCTCCCCGGGACAGGCCTACGAGCAGTACTTC
TRBV29-1	13	TRBD1	NA	TRBJ2-1	CSVERGPYNEQFF	TGCAGCGTTGAGAGGGGGCCCTACAATGAGCAGTTCTTC
TRBV29-1	10	NA	few	TRBJ2-7	CSVVAYEQYF	TGCAGCGTTGTAGCCTACGAGCAGTACTTC